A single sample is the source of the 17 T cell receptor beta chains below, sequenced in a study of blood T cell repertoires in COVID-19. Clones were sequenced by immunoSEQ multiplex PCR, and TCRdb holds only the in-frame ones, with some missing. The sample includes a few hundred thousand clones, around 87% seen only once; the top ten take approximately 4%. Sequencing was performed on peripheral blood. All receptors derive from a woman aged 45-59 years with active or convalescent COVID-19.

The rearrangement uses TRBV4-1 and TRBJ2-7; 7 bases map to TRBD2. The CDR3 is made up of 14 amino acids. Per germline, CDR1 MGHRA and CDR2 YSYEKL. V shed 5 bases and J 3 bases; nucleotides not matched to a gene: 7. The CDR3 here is CASSTGLSVYEQYF. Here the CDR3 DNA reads TGCGCCAGCAGCACGGGACTATCAGTCTACGAGCAGTACTTC.

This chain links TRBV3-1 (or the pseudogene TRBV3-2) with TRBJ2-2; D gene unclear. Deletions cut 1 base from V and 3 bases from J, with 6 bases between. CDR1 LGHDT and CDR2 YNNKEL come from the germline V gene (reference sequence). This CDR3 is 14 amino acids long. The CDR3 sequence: CASSQASYTGELFF. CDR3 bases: TGTGCCAGCAGCCAAGCCTCGTACACCGGGGAGCTGTTTTTT.

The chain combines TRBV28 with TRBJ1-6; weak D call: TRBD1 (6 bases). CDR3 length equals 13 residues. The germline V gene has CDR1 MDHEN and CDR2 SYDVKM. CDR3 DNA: TGTGCTTACTCAGACAGGAGAAATTCACCCCTCCACTTT. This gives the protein CAYSDRRNSPLHF.

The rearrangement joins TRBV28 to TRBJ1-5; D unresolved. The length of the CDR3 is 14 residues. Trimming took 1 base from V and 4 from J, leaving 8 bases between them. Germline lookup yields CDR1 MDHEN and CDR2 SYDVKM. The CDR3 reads CASSLSGGNQPQHF. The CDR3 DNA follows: TGTGCCAGCAGTTTATCGGGCGGGAATCAGCCCCAGCATTTT.

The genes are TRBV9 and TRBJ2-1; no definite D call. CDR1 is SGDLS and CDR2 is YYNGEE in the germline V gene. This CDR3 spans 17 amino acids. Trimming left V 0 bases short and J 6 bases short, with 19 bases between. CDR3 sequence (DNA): TGTGCCAGCAGCGTAGTAAGCCTAGTTACGGAACTCAATGAGCAGTTCTTC. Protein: CASSVVSLVTELNEQFF.

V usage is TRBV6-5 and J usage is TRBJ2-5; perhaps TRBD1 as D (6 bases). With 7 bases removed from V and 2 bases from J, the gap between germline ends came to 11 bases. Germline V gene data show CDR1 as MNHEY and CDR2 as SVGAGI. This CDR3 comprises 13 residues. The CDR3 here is CASILGQQETQYF. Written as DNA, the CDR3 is TGTGCCAGCATTCTAGGACAGCAAGAGACCCAGTACTTC.

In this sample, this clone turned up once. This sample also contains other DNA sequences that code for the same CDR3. The CDR3 sequence: CASSIGRALNTEAFF. In DNA, the CDR3 is TGTGCCAGTAGTATAGGAAGAGCGTTGAACACTGAAGCTTTCTTT. The V call is TRBV19, the J call TRBJ1-1; D ambiguous. The CDR3 contains 15 residues. Germline V gene sequence: CDR1 LNHDA, CDR2 SQIVND (reference sequence). V gave up 1 base and J gave up 0 bases, with 9 bases separating them.

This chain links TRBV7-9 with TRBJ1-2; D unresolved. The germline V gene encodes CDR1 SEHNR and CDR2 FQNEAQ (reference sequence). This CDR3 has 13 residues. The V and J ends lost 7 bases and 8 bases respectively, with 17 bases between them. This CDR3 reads CASTLDGLSGYTF. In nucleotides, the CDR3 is TGTGCCAGCACCCTCGACGGACTCTCGGGCTACACCTTC.

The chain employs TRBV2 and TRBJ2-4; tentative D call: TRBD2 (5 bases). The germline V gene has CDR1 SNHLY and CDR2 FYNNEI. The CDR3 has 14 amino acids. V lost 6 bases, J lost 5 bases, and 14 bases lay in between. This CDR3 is CASSLLSSQNIQYF. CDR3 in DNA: TGTGCCAGCAGCCTTCTATCTAGCCAAAACATTCAGTACTTC.

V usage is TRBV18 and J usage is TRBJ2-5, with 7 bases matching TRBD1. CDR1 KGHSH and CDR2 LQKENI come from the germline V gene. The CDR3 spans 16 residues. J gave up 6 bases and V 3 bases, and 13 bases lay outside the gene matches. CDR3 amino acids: CASSPNARQGQKTQYF. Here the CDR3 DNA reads TGTGCCAGCTCACCTAACGCCCGACAGGGTCAAAAGACCCAGTACTTC.

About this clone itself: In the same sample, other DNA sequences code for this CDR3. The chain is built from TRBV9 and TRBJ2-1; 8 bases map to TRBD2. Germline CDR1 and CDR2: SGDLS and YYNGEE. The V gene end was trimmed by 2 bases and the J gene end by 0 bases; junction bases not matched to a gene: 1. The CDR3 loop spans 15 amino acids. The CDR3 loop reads CASSVAGGSYNEQFF. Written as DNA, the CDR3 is TGTGCCAGCAGCGTCGCGGGAGGCTCCTACAATGAGCAGTTCTTC.

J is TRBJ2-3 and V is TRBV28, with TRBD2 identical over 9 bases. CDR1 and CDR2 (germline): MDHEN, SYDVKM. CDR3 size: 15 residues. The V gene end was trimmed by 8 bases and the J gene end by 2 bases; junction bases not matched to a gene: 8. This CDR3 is CASWAGGPATDTQYF. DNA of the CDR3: TGTGCCAGCTGGGCGGGAGGGCCCGCCACAGATACGCAGTATTTT.

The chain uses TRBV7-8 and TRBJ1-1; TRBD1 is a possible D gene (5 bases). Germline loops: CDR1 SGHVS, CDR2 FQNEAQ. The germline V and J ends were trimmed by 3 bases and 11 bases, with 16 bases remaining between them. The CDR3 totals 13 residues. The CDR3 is CASSLGGVGMAFF. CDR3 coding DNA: TGTGCCAGCAGCTTGGGAGGGGTTGGTATGGCTTTCTTT.

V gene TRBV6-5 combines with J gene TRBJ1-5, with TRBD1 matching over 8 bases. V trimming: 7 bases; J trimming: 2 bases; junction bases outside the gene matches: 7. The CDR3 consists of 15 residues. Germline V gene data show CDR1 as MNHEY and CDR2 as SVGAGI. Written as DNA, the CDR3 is TGTGCCAGCACTGCAGGGGGCATAGGCAATCAGCCCCAGCATTTT. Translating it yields CASTAGGIGNQPQHF.

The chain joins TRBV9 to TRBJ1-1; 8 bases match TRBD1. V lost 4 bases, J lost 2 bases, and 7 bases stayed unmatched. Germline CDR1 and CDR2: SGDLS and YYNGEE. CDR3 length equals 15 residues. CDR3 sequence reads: CASSPRQGSNTEAFF. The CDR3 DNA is TGTGCCAGCAGCCCGCGACAGGGGTCCAACACTGAAGCTTTCTTT.

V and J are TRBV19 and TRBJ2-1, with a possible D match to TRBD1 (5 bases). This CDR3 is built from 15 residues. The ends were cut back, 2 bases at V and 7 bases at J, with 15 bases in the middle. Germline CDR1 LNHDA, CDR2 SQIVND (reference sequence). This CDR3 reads CASSIPSQGKNEQFF. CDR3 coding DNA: TGTGCCAGTAGTATACCCTCGCAGGGAAAGAATGAGCAGTTCTTC.

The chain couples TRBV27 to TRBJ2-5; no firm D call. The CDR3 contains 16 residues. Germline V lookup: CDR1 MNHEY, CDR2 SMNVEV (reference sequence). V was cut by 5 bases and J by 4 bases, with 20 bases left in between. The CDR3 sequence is CASSVRAQLIPETQYF. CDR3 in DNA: TGTGCCAGCAGTGTTCGCGCCCAACTCATACCAGAGACCCAGTACTTC.